This entry lists 2 T cell receptor beta chains sequenced from one sample in a study of blood T cell repertoires in COVID-19. TCRdb keeps only in-frame clones here, not all; method: immunoSEQ multiplex PCR. The repertoire holds 250,000 to 300,000 clones, with 70% to 90% as singletons. Sequencing was done on a sample of peripheral blood. The receptors originated from a woman aged 65 to 85 with acute or convalescent COVID-19.

The chain couples TRBV3-1 (or the pseudogene TRBV3-2) to TRBJ1-2; D perhaps matches TRBD1 (6 bases). The CDR3 runs to 13 residues. Germline lookup yields CDR1 LGHDT and CDR2 YNNKEL (reference sequence). Trimming removed 6 bases at V and 4 bases at J, with 12 bases between. The DNA of the CDR3 is TGTGCCAGCAGGAATCAGGGGTTCTATGGCTACACCTTC. Amino acid sequence: CASRNQGFYGYTF.

The chain recombines TRBV5-8 with TRBJ1-5; the D gene is possibly TRBD1 (5 bases). Germline V CDR1 and CDR2: SGHTS, YDEGEE. Trimming removed 2 bases from V and 3 bases from J, with 9 bases in between. The CDR3 spans 14 residues. CDR3 nucleotide sequence: TGTGCCAGCAGCTTAGGGGCGAACAATCAGCCCCAGCATTTT. Translated, it gives CASSLGANNQPQHF.